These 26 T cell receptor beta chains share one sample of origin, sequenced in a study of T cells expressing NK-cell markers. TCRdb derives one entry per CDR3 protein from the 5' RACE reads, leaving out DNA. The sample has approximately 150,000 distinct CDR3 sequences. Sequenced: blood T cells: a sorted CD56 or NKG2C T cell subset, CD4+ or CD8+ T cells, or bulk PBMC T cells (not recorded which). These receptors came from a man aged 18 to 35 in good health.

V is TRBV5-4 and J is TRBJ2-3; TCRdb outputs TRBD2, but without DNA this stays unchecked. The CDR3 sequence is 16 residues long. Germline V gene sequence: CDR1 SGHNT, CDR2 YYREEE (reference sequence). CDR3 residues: CASSLVAGGPSDTQYF.

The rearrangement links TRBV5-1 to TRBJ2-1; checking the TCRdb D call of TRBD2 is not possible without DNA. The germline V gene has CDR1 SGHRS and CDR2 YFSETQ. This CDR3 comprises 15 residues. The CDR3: CASSLAVGTYNEQFF.

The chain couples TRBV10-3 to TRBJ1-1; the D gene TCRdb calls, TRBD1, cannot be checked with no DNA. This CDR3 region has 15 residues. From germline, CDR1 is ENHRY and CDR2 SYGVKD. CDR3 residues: CAISEGVGQNTEAFF.

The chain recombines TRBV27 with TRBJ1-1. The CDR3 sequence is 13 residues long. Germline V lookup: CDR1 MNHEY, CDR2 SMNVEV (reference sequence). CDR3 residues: CASSEWVNTEAFF.

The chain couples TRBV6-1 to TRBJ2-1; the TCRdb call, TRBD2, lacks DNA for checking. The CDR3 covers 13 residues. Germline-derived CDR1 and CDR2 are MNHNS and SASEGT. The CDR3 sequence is CASSPGSNSEQFF.

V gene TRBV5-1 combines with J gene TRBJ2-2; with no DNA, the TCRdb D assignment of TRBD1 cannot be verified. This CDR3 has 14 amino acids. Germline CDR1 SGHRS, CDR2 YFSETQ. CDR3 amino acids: CASGRDIDTGELFF.

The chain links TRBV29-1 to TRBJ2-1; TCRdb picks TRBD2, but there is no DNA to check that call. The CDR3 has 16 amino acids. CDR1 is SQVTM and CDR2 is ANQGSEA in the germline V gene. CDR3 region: CSVEEFLAGVYNEQFF.

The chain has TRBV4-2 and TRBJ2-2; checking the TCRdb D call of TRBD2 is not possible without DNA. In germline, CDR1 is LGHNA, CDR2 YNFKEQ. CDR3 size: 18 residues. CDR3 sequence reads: CASSQRAGGPLLTGELFF.

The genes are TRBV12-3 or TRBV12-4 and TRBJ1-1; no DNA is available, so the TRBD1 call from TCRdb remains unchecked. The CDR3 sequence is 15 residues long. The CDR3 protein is CASSRTRARGTEAFF.

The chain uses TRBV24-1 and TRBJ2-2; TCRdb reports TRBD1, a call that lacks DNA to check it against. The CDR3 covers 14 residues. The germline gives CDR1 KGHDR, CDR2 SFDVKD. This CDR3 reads CATSDVEGVGELFF.

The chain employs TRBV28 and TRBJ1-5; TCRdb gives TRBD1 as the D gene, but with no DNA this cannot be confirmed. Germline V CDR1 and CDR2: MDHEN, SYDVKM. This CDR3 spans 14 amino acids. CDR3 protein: CASSRLDRTQPQHF. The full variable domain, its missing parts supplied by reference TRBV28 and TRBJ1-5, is DVKVTQSSRYLVKRTGEKVFLECVQDMDHENMFWYRQDPGLGLRLIYFSYDVKMKEKGDIPEGYSVSREKKERFSLILESASTNQTSMYLCASSRLDRTQPQHFGDGTRLSIL.

The CDR3 is CASSLGSGLAKNIQYF. The chain recombines TRBV7-9 with TRBJ2-4. The CDR3 contains 16 residues. Germline assignment: CDR1 SEHNR and CDR2 FQNEAQ (reference sequence).

CDR3 protein: CASSLGSYEQYF. This chain connects TRBV7-9 to TRBJ2-7. This CDR3 region has 12 residues. Germline CDR1 and CDR2: SEHNR and FQNEAQ (reference sequence).

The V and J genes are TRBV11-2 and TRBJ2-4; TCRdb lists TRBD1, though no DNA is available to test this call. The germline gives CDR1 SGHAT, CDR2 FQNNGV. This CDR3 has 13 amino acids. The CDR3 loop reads CASSLEGEIIQYF.

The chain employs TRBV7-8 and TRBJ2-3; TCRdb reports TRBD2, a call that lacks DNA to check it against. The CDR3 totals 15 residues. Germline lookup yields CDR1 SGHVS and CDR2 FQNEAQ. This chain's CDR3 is CASSFGPREADTQYF.

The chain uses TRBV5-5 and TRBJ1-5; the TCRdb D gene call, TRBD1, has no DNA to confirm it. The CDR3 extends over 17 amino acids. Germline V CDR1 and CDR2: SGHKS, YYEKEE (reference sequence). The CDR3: CASSFDREPYSNQPQHF.

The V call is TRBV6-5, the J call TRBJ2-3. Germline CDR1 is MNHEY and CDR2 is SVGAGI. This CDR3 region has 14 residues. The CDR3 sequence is CASSYGQHTDTQYF.

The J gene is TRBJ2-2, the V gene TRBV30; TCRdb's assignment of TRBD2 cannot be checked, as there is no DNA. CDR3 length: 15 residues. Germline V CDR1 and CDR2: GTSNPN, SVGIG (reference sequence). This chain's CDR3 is CAWSVSRVNTGELFF.

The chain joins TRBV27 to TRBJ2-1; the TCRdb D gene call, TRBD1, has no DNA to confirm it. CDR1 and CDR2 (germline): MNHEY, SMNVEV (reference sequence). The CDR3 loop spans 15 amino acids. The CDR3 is CASMDGGSAYNEQFF.

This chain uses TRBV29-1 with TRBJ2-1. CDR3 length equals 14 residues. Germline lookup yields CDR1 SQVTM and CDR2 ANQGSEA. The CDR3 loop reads CSVPKRESYNEQFF.

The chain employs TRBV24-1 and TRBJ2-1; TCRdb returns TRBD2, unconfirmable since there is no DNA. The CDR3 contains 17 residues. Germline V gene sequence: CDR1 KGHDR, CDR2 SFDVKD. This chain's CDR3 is CATSDFSRQGDDNEQFF.

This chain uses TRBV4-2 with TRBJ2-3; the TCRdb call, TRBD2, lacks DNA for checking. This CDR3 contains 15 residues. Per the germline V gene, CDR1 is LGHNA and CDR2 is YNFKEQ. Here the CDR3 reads CASSHPSGMADTQYF.

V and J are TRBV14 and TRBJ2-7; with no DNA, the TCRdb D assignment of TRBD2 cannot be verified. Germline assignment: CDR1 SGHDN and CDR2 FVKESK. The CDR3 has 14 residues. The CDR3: CASSHVGTSYEQYF.

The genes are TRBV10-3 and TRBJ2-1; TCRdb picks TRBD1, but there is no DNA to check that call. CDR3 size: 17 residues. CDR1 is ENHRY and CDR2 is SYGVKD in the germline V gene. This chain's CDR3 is CAISGGAGTGVLGGQFF.

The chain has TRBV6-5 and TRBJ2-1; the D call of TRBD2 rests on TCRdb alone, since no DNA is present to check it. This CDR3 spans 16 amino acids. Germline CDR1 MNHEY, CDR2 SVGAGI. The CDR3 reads CASSYVAGELFNEQFF.

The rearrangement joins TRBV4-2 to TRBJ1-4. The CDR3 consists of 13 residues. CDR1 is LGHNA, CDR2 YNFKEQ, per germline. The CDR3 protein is CASTPSADEKLFF.